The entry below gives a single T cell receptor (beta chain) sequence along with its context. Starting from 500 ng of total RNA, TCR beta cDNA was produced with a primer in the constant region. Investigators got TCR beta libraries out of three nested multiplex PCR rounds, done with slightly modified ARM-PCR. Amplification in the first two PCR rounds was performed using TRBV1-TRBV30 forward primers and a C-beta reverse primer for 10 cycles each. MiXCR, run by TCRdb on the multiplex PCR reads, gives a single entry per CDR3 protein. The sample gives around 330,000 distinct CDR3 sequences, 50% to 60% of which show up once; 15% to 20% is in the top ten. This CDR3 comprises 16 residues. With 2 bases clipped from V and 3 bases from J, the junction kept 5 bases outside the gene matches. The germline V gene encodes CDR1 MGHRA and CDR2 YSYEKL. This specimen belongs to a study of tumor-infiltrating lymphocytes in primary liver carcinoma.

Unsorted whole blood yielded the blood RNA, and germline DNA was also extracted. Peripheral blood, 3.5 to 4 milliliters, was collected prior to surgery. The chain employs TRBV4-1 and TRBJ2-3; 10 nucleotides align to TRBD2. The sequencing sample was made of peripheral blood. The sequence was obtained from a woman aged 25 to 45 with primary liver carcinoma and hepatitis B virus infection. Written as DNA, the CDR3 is TGCGCCAGCAGCCAACGCAGCGGGGGGGCGACAGATACGCAGTATTTT. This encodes CASSQRSGGATDTQYF.